Following are 17 T cell receptor beta chains from one sample sequenced in a study of breast tumors, draining lymph nodes, adjacent tissues. In TCRdb, the multiplex PCR reads were re-called with MiXCR into one record per CDR3 protein. This table holds 150,000 to 200,000 distinct CDR3 sequences, 25% to 40% found once. Breast cancer patients provided tissue from their axillary draining lymph nodes. The sample was axillary lymph node tissue. All receptors come from a female donor with breast cancer. Some clones in this sample may be carry-over from other donors' samples.

The rearrangement uses TRBV30 and TRBJ2-2; TRBD2 matches 15 bases. The CDR3 runs 18 residues. V was clipped by 3 bases and J by 5 bases; unmatched bases: 10. Germline V gives CDR1 GTSNPN, CDR2 SVGIG (reference sequence). The DNA of the CDR3 is TGTGCCTGGAGCAATTTGGGACTAGCGGGGGGCAGTACCGGGGAGCTGTTTTTT. Translating it yields CAWSNLGLAGGSTGELFF.

Comments on this clonotype: This CDR3 fails to terminate in the conserved phenylalanine or tryptophan, so it likely reflects a read error. The DNA is omitted, as the CDR3 cannot be located on it reliably, and the CDR3 follows TCRdb's listing. The V and J genes are TRBV9 and TRBJ2-5; the D call TRBD2 from the table was never checked on the DNA. The CDR3 has 14 amino acids, counting both end residues. The germline CDR1 and CDR2 sequences are SGDLS and YYNGEE. CDR3 region: CASSVRGGRETQSL.

The rearrangement links TRBV12-3 or TRBV12-4 to TRBJ1-3; D unresolved. The CDR3 sequence is 13 residues long. V lost 5 bases and J 13 bases, leaving 18 bases between the germline ends. CDR3 loop: CASSLGRAVEIYF. The CDR3 coding sequence is TGTGCCAGCAGTCTCGGACGGGCCGTAGAGATATATTTT.

The chain uses TRBV15 and TRBJ2-2; TRBD1 is a possible D gene (6 bases). Trimming removed 4 bases from V and 8 bases from J, with 11 bases in between. The CDR3 totals 13 residues. Germline CDR1 and CDR2: LNHNV and YYDKDF (reference sequence). The CDR3 nucleotides are TGTGCCACCAGCATCCGAGGGACAGGGGAGCTGTTTTTT. It codes for CATSIRGTGELFF.

There are many counts of this clonotype. This chain joins TRBV2 and TRBJ2-7; D not resolved. V was shortened by 4 bases and J by 1 base, with 5 bases between the two germline ends. The length of the CDR3 is 12 residues. CDR1 and CDR2 from the germline V gene are SNHLY and FYNNEI. CDR3 coding DNA: TGTGCCAGCAGTGGTCCGTCCTACGAGCAGTACTTC. Encoded protein: CASSGPSYEQYF. Full variable domain (remainder filled in from reference TRBV2 and TRBJ2-7): EPEVTQTPSHQVTQMGQEVILRCVPISNHLYFYWYRQILGQKVEFLVSFYNNEISEKSEIFDDQFSVERPDGSNFTLKIRSTKLEDSAMYFCASSGPSYEQYFGPGTRLTVT.

The chain is built from TRBV29-1 and TRBJ2-2; the D gene is possibly TRBD1 (5 bases). The germline V gene has CDR1 SQVTM and CDR2 ANQGSEA. This CDR3 is 15 amino acids long. V shed 7 bases and J shed 0 bases, with 15 bases lying between them. In DNA, the CDR3 is TGCAGCGCTTCCCAGGGCTGTGCGAACACCGGGGAGCTGTTTTTT. It translates to CSASQGCANTGELFF.

About this clonotype: The junction differs from germline at one of its ends, possibly a read error. The V call is TRBV7-9, the J call TRBJ1-2, with TRBD1 matching 8 bases. The CDR3 sequence is 15 residues long. The germline CDR1 and CDR2 sequences are SEHNR and FQNEAQ (reference sequence). The CDR3 DNA reads as TGTGCCAGCAGCCGCCAGGGGGCAGGTGTCTATGGCTACCCCTTC. Its protein is CASSRQGAGVYGYPF.

This clonotype came up many times. This chain connects TRBV2 to TRBJ2-1; 9 bases fit TRBD2. With 2 bases clipped from V and 6 bases from J, the junction kept 5 bases outside the gene matches. This CDR3 spans 15 amino acids. Germline V gene data show CDR1 as SNHLY and CDR2 as FYNNEI. The CDR3 here is CASSELAGAPNEQFF. CDR3 coding DNA: TGTGCCAGCAGTGAATTAGCGGGGGCCCCCAATGAGCAGTTCTTC. Combining the CDR3 with reference TRBV2 and TRBJ2-1 gives the whole variable domain EPEVTQTPSHQVTQMGQEVILRCVPISNHLYFYWYRQILGQKVEFLVSFYNNEISEKSEIFDDQFSVERPDGSNFTLKIRSTKLEDSAMYFCASSELAGAPNEQFFGPGTRLTVL.

This chain uses TRBV29-1 with TRBJ1-2; TRBD1 is a possible D gene (5 bases). V was cut by 6 bases and J by 12 bases, with 17 bases left in between. The CDR3 length is 11 residues. Germline CDR1 reads SQVTM; CDR2 reads ANQGSEA. The CDR3 DNA reads TGCAGCGTAGGGGATGATTTCGGCCACACCTTC. Its protein product is CSVGDDFGHTF.

This clonotype was recorded at least ten times. The chain uses TRBV5-1 and TRBJ2-3; 9 bases agree with TRBD2. Trimming took 2 bases from V and 6 from J; bases not matched to a gene: 7. This CDR3 contains 15 residues. The germline V gene encodes CDR1 SGHRS and CDR2 YFSETQ. CDR3 loop: CASSFSSGGHDTQYF. DNA for the CDR3: TGCGCCAGCAGCTTTAGTAGCGGGGGACACGATACGCAGTATTTT.

Concerning this clonotype: Germline is not matched at one junction end, which may reflect a read error. The chain combines TRBV18 with TRBJ2-3; possibly TRBD2 for D (5 bases). CDR1 and CDR2 from the germline V gene are KGHSH and LQKENI. The CDR3 loop spans 12 amino acids. The CDR3 nucleotides are TGTGCCAGCTCACCTCTGGGAGATATGCAGTATTTT. It codes for CASSPLGDMQYF.

The gene calls are TRBV10-1 and TRBJ1-1, with D possibly TRBD1 on 5 matching bases. Trimming stripped 2 bases from V and 3 bases from J, with 10 bases between. There are 14 residues in the CDR3. Germline-derived CDR1 and CDR2 are WNHNN and SYGVQD (reference sequence). The CDR3 loop is CASSERGGHTEAFF. The CDR3 coding sequence is TGCGCCAGCAGTGAGAGGGGTGGACACACTGAAGCTTTCTTT.

For this clonotype: This could be a read error, since a much larger clone is one nucleotide away. The gene calls are TRBV6-1 and TRBJ2-7; no clear D. The germline gives CDR1 MNHNS, CDR2 SASEGT. V was shortened by 0 bases and J by 5 bases, with 11 bases between the two germline ends. The CDR3 totals 14 residues. This CDR3 is CASSEASGPHEQYF. The CDR3 DNA follows: TGTGCCAGCAGTGAAGCTTCCGGGCCCCACGAGCAGTACTTC.

In this sample, this clonotype turned up many times. CDR3: CASSLNEGFFYGYTF. In nucleotides, the CDR3 is TGTGCCAGCAGCTTGAACGAAGGGTTCTTCTATGGCTACACCTTC. The chain combines TRBV5-6 with TRBJ1-2; D call uncertain. Germline V gene lookup returns CDR1 SGHDT and CDR2 YYEEEE. Trimming left V 1 base short and J 4 bases short, with 14 bases between. The CDR3 has 15 amino acids.

Concerning this clonotype: A much bigger clone sits one base away, suggesting this may be a read error. This chain connects TRBV12-3 or TRBV12-4 to TRBJ1-2, with 9 nucleotides matching TRBD1. The CDR3 runs 12 residues. CDR3 loop: CASKTGGDGYAF. CDR3 DNA sequence: TGTGCCAGCAAGACAGGGGGGGACGGCTACGCCTTC.

Of note for this clonotype: A much larger clone lies one base from this, so it may be a read error. This rearrangement joins TRBV7-3 to TRBJ2-6; 8 bases match TRBD2. The CDR3 runs to 17 residues. Germline V gene lookup returns CDR1 SGHTA and CDR2 FQGTGA. CDR3 protein: CASSPGGSGSGANLLTF. The CDR3 DNA is TGTGCCAGCAGCCCGGGGGGGTCGGGCTCTGGGGCCAACCTCCTGACTTTC.

The CDR3 protein is CASGTDVLLGLQETQYF. As DNA, the CDR3 is TGTGCTAGTGGGACCGACGTTCTGCTTGGGTTACAAGAGACCCAGTACTTC. The V gene is TRBV12-5, the J gene TRBJ2-5; D remains unclear. Germline values: CDR1 LGHNT, CDR2 FRNRAP. The CDR3 has 17 amino acids. With 6 bases removed from V and 2 bases from J, the gap between germline ends came to 22 bases.